These 30 T cell receptor beta chains originate from one sample sequenced in a study of Graves' ophthalmopathy and Graves' hyperthyroidism. Amplified TCR beta CDR3 regions were obtained using RNA transcripts as template. First-round RT-PCR with HTBI primers preceded a second-round multiplex PCR. TCRdb processed the multiplex PCR reads anew with MiXCR; each CDR3 protein has one entry. The sample has about 230,000 distinct CDR3 sequences; approximately 42% are singletons. The specimen sequenced was peripheral blood. Receptors originate from an adult man with Graves' ophthalmopathy.

With respect to this clonotype: The germline gene is not matched at one end of the junction; a read error may be the cause. The chain carries TRBV5-1 and TRBJ2-1; TRBD1 is a possible D gene (6 bases). The CDR3 covers 13 residues. CDR1 SGHRS and CDR2 YFSETQ come from the germline V gene. The CDR3 nucleotides read TGTGCCAGCAGCCGAGCCGCAGGGGACGAGCAGTTCTTC. Translated: CASSRAAGDEQFF. Looking up the rest from reference TRBV5-1 and TRBJ2-1 gives the full variable domain: KAGVTQTPRYLIKTRGQQVTLSCSPISGHRSVSWYQQTPGQGLQFLFEYFSETQRNKGNFPGRFSGRQFSNSRSEMNVSTLELGDSALYLCASSRAAGDEQFFGPGTRLTVL.

Only a few counts were recorded for this clonotype. The chain couples TRBV4-1 to TRBJ2-5; tentatively, D is TRBD1 or TRBD2 (5 bases each). The CDR3 runs to 15 residues. Germline CDR1 MGHRA, CDR2 YSYEKL. Trimming left V 0 bases short and J 5 bases short, with 13 bases between. Written as DNA, the CDR3 is TGCGCCAGCAGCCAAGAAAGACGGGGCAGGGAGACCCAGTACTTC. Its translation is CASSQERRGRETQYF.

J is TRBJ2-3 and V is TRBV7-9; D is uncertain. V lost 8 bases and J 2 bases, leaving 11 bases between the germline ends. Germline V gene sequence: CDR1 SEHNR, CDR2 FQNEAQ (reference sequence). This CDR3 has 13 residues. As DNA, the CDR3 is TGTGCCAGCTACGAGGCCCCCACAGATACGCAGTATTTT. It is translated as CASYEAPTDTQYF.

This CDR3 reads CATTGTGAGNEQFF. As DNA, the CDR3 is TGTGCCACCACCGGGACAGGGGCGGGCAATGAGCAGTTCTTC. V and J are TRBV24-1 and TRBJ2-7; 10 bases are a match to TRBD1. Matching the DNA end better, TRBJ2-1 makes the J call doubtful. Germline V CDR1 and CDR2: KGHDR, SFDVKD. This CDR3 contains 14 residues.

This clonotype has only one observation. V gene TRBV20-1 combines with J gene TRBJ2-3; 7 bases map to TRBD2. The CDR3 contains 16 residues. Germline trimming cut 3 bases from V and 1 base from J; bases unmatched to any gene: 10. The germline CDR1 and CDR2 sequences are DFQATT and SNEGSKA (reference sequence). The CDR3 loop is CSASALAKVGTDTQYF. The CDR3 nucleotides read TGCAGTGCTAGCGCACTAGCGAAGGTTGGCACAGATACGCAGTATTTT.

The chain employs TRBV5-6 and TRBJ2-5; TRBD1 agrees at 7 bases. The V gene's germline CDR1 is SGHDT and CDR2 YYEEEE. J lost 5 bases, V lost 2 bases, and 6 bases had no gene match. The CDR3 length is 14 residues. The CDR3 coding sequence is TGTGCCAGCAGCTTTGGACAGGAAGGGGAGACCCAGTACTTC. Its protein is CASSFGQEGETQYF.

This chain joins TRBV27 and TRBJ1-3; unclear D gene. Germline CDR1 reads MNHEY; CDR2 reads SMNVEV (reference sequence). Trimming took off 5 bases at V and 0 bases at J, with 14 bases between the two ends. This CDR3 has 16 amino acids. The CDR3 loop is CASSPGRTLSGNTIYF. The CDR3 nucleotides read TGTGCCAGCAGTCCAGGACGGACCCTCTCTGGAAACACCATATATTTT.

The chain combines TRBV9 with TRBJ1-6; possible D gene TRBD1, 6 bases. V lost 4 bases and J 8 bases, leaving 13 bases between the germline ends. CDR3 length: 14 amino acids. Germline V gene data show CDR1 as SGDLS and CDR2 as YYNGEE. The CDR3 region is CASSQWDTDSPLHF. DNA of the CDR3: TGTGCCAGCAGCCAATGGGACACCGATTCACCCCTCCACTTT.

The chain has TRBV19 and TRBJ1-5, with 8 bases aligning to TRBD1. Germline CDR1 and CDR2: LNHDA and SQIVND (reference sequence). This CDR3 has 16 amino acids. After removal of 1 base from V and 7 bases from J, the junction contained 9 bases not matched to a gene. Here the CDR3 reads CASSIVTGDSSQPQHF. The CDR3 DNA is TGTGCCAGTAGTATAGTGACAGGGGATAGTAGCCAGCCCCAGCATTTT. The complete variable domain, with remaining parts taken from reference TRBV19 and TRBJ1-5, reads DGGITQSPKYLFRKEGQNVTLSCEQNLNHDAMYWYRQDPGQGLRLIYYSQIVNDFQKGDIAEGYSVSREKKESFPLTVTSAQKNPTAFYLCASSIVTGDSSQPQHFGDGTRLSIL.

This clonotype has only a few counts. Mismatch with germline at one junction end may stem from a read error. The J gene is TRBJ2-7, the V gene TRBV10-3; D call uncertain. The CDR3 consists of 13 residues. Germline V CDR1 and CDR2: ENHRY, SYGVKD. CDR3 bases: TGTGCCAGCAGTTACGAGGACCTCAACGAGCAGTACTTC. Amino acids: CASSYEDLNEQYF.

Only one count was recorded for this clonotype. This chain uses TRBV5-4 with TRBJ2-5, with D perhaps TRBD1 (5 bases). Germline assignment: CDR1 SGHNT and CDR2 YYREEE (reference sequence). The germline V and J ends were trimmed by 3 bases and 13 bases, with 16 bases remaining between them. The CDR3 has 12 residues. CDR3 nucleotides: TGTGCCAGCAGCTACGACACAGGCGGCCGGTACTTC. As protein: CASSYDTGGRYF.

This clonotype showed up just a few times. V and J are TRBV29-1 and TRBJ2-2; D is tentatively TRBD1 or TRBD2 (5 bases each). In germline, CDR1 is SQVTM, CDR2 ANQGSEA. The CDR3 covers 17 residues. V lost 4 bases and J lost 0, with 18 bases in between. The CDR3 loop is CSVAWQGAYSNTGELFF. CDR3 coding DNA: TGCAGCGTTGCTTGGCAGGGAGCATATTCGAACACCGGGGAGCTGTTTTTT.

This clonotype occurred a few times. The chain combines TRBV7-9 with TRBJ1-3; D remains ambiguous. The V gene lost 3 bases and the J gene lost 4 bases, with 13 bases spanning the gap. The germline V gene encodes CDR1 SEHNR and CDR2 FQNEAQ (reference sequence). The CDR3 loop spans 15 amino acids. CDR3 sequence reads: CASSFYSGTGNTIYF. CDR3 DNA: TGTGCCAGCAGCTTCTACAGCGGCACCGGAAACACCATATATTTT.

V and J are TRBV9 and TRBJ2-2; the match to TRBD2 covers 8 bases. The CDR3 consists of 16 residues. Germline CDR1 and CDR2: SGDLS and YYNGEE. Trimming cost V 5 bases and J 6 bases; bases outside gene matches: 12. The CDR3 DNA follows: TGTGCCAGCAGTAAGCCTAGCGGGCCCAGCGCCGGGGAGCTGTTTTTT. Translated: CASSKPSGPSAGELFF. Based on the CDR3 plus reference TRBV9 and TRBJ2-2, the full variable domain is DSGVTQTPKHLITATGQRVTLRCSPRSGDLSVYWYQQSLDQGLQFLIQYYNGEERAKGNILERFSAQQFPDLHSELNLSSLELGDSALYFCASSKPSGPSAGELFFGEGSRLTVL.

This clonotype was recorded many times. The chain has TRBV12-3 or TRBV12-4 and TRBJ1-1, with 9 bases aligning to TRBD1. This CDR3 comprises 15 residues. J lost 2 bases, V lost 5 bases, and 6 bases had no gene match. CDR3 coding DNA: TGTGCCAGCAGTCACCGGACAGGGGATAACACTGAAGCTTTCTTT. It codes for CASSHRTGDNTEAFF.

This clonotype was seen only once. This chain joins TRBV19 and TRBJ1-3; D is unclear. The CDR3 contains 13 residues. Looked up from germline, CDR1 is LNHDA and CDR2 is SQIVND (reference sequence). Trimming left V 5 bases short and J 7 bases short, with 12 bases between. The CDR3 DNA reads as TGTGCCAGTAGTGCAAGGACGGGGAACACCATATATTTT. Protein product: CASSARTGNTIYF.

V gene TRBV4-1 combines with J gene TRBJ2-7; D perhaps matches TRBD2 (6 bases). Trimming stripped 0 bases from V and 3 bases from J, with 15 bases between. This CDR3 comprises 16 residues. CDR1 is MGHRA, CDR2 YSYEKL, per germline. CDR3 nucleotide sequence: TGCGCCAGCAGCCAAGAGGGGGGAGGAGCTCTCTACGAGCAGTACTTC. Translating gives CASSQEGGGALYEQYF.

For this clonotype: Given a much more abundant clone one base away, this may be a read error. CDR3: CASSGHRKGDGYTF. In DNA form, the CDR3 reads TGTGCCAGCAGTGGACACAGGAAAGGTGATGGCTACACCTTC. The chain uses TRBV2 and TRBJ1-2, with D maybe TRBD1 (5 bases). CDR3 length: 14 residues. V lost 4 bases and J 6 bases, leaving 15 bases between the germline ends. CDR1 is SNHLY, CDR2 FYNNEI, per germline.

The DNA of the CDR3 is TGTGCCAGCAGCTGGACACCCGGGGCCGAGCTCTACGAGCAGTACTTC. This gives the protein CASSWTPGAELYEQYF. V is TRBV5-6 and J is TRBJ2-7; the D call may be TRBD1 or TRBD2 (5 bases each). Germline loops: CDR1 SGHDT, CDR2 YYEEEE. CDR3 length equals 16 residues. The V and J ends lost 3 bases and 3 bases respectively, with 19 bases between them.

In the case of this clonotype: The junction does not match germline at one end; this may be a read error. The genes are TRBV10-3 and TRBJ2-6; weak D call: TRBD1 (6 bases). Germline V gene sequence: CDR1 ENHRY, CDR2 SYGVKD. This CDR3 is 19 amino acids long. This chain's CDR3 is CASSYSYGTMSSGANVLTF. CDR3 sequence (DNA): TGTGCCAGCAGTTACTCTTACGGGACAATGAGCTCTGGGGCCAACGTCCTGACTTTC.

The V call is TRBV6-6, the J call TRBJ1-5; 10 nucleotides match TRBD1. The length of the CDR3 is 16 residues. Per the germline V gene, CDR1 is MNHNY and CDR2 is SVGAGI (reference sequence). V dropped 8 bases and J dropped 6; count of bases not matched to a gene: 13. The CDR3: CASLSPTGGGGQPQHF. CDR3 coding DNA: TGTGCCAGCCTTAGCCCGACAGGGGGCGGAGGTCAGCCCCAGCATTTT.

As regards this clonotype: This could be a read error, since a much larger clone is one nucleotide away. The chain uses TRBV25-1 and TRBJ1-2, with D perhaps matching TRBD1 (6 bases). This CDR3 region has 14 residues. Per germline, CDR1 MGHDK and CDR2 SYGVNS. The CDR3 nucleotides are TGTGCCAGCAATGAACCTTTCACAGGGAATGGCTACACCTTC. Protein product: CASNEPFTGNGYTF.

This clonotype was seen repeatedly, ten times or more. V is TRBV29-1 and J is TRBJ1-2; D remains ambiguous. Trimming took 7 bases from V and 8 from J, leaving 14 bases between them. Germline V lookup: CDR1 SQVTM, CDR2 ANQGSEA. The CDR3 totals 11 residues. CDR3 in DNA: TGCAGCGGAAGGACGTTGGGGGGCTACACCTTC. Protein: CSGRTLGGYTF.

This clonotype was seen a few times. The chain is built from TRBV5-1 and TRBJ1-2; the D gene is possibly TRBD1 (6 bases). This CDR3 has 12 residues. CDR1 is SGHRS, CDR2 YFSETQ, per germline. V was cut by 7 bases and J by 2 bases, with 9 bases left in between. As DNA, the CDR3 is TGCGCCAGCGCGACAGGAAACTATGGCTACACCTTC. Protein product: CASATGNYGYTF.

The chain is built from TRBV7-8 and TRBJ2-7, with TRBD1 matching over 7 bases. J gave up 7 bases and V 5 bases, and 8 bases lay outside the gene matches. The CDR3 sequence is 13 residues long. Germline CDR1 is SGHVS and CDR2 is FQNEAQ. This chain's CDR3 is CASSKDRVNEQYF. In DNA, the CDR3 is TGTGCCAGCAGCAAAGACAGGGTGAATGAGCAGTACTTC.

There are a few counts of this clonotype. The chain carries TRBV7-3 and TRBJ2-5; D might be TRBD2 (5 bases). Germline V gene sequence: CDR1 SGHTA, CDR2 FQGTGA. The V and J ends lost 6 bases and 4 bases respectively, with 15 bases between them. The CDR3 length is 14 residues. Here the CDR3 DNA reads TGTGCCAGCAGTCTTGCTCCGGGGAGAGAGACCCAGTACTTC. This translates into CASSLAPGRETQYF.

This clonotype was found a few times. The chain links TRBV2 to TRBJ2-7; the D is unclear. V dropped 7 bases and J dropped 4 bases, with 8 bases sitting between them. This CDR3 region has 11 residues. Germline V gene data show CDR1 as SNHLY and CDR2 as FYNNEI. The CDR3 DNA follows: TGTGCCAGCAAGGGCTTTTACGAGCAGTACTTC. Translated: CASKGFYEQYF.

This clonotype was seen only a few times. The chain uses TRBV9 and TRBJ2-7, with a possible D match to TRBD2 (6 bases). CDR1 is SGDLS and CDR2 is YYNGEE in the germline V gene. V was trimmed by 4 bases and J by 6 bases, leaving 11 bases between them. CDR3 length equals 12 residues. Here the CDR3 reads CASSPRRGEQYF. The CDR3 bases are TGTGCCAGCAGCCCTCGGAGGGGCGAGCAGTACTTC.

V is TRBV7-9 and J is TRBJ2-5, with 7 bases lining up with TRBD1. There are 13 residues in the CDR3. Losses at the gene ends were 5 bases for V and 6 bases for J; bases not matched to a gene: 6. CDR1 and CDR2 from the germline V gene are SEHNR and FQNEAQ (reference sequence). The CDR3 DNA reads TGTGCCAGCAGCGAAGGACAGGTCCAGACCCAGTACTTC. Its translation is CASSEGQVQTQYF.

The chain uses TRBV20-1 and TRBJ2-7, with TRBD2 identical over 9 bases. Germline V CDR1 and CDR2: DFQATT, SNEGSKA (reference sequence). This CDR3 region has 13 residues. After removal of 3 bases from V and 4 bases from J, the junction contained 4 bases not matched to a gene. This CDR3 reads CSASQRGAYEQYF. CDR3 nucleotide sequence: TGCAGTGCTAGCCAGCGGGGGGCGTACGAGCAGTACTTC.